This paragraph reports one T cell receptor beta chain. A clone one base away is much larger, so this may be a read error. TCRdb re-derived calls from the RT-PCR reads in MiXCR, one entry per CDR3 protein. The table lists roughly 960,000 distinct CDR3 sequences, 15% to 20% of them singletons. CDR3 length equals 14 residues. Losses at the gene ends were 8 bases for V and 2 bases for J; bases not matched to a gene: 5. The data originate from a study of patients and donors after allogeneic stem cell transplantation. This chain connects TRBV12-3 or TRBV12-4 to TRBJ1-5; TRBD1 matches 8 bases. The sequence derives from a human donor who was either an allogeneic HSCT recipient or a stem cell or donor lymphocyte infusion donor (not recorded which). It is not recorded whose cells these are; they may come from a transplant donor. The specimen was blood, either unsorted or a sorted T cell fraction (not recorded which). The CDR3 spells CASGRDRRNQPQHF. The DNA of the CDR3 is TGTGCCAGCGGTCGGGACAGGCGCAATCAGCCCCAGCATTTT.